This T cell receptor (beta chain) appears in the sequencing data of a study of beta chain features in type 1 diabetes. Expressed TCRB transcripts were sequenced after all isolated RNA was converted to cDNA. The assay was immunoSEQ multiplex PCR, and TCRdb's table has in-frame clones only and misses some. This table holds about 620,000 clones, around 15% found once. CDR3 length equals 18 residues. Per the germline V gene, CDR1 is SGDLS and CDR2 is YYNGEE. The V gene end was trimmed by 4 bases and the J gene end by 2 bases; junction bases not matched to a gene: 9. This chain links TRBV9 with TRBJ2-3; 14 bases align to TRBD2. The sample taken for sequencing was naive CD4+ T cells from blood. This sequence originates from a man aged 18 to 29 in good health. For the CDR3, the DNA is TGTGCCAGCAGCAACCCGGGACTAGCGGGAGCCAACACAGATACGCAGTATTTT. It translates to CASSNPGLAGANTDTQYF.